Here is one T cell receptor beta chain with its context. Its antigen is currently unknown. Germline CDR1 and CDR2: SGHDT and YYEEEE. There are 15 residues in the CDR3. Trimming removed 4 bases from V and 3 bases from J, with 14 bases in between. The table came from immunoSEQ multiplex PCR; TCRdb's copy has only in-frame clones and leaves some out. The data show 40,000 to 55,000 clones, 88% seen once. The data were obtained in a study of OX40 agonist ivuxolimab in advanced cancers. About the study: Patients received ivuxolimab, an agonistic anti-OX40 (CD134) antibody.

Points from the study as a whole: The study found that CD8+ T cells averaged more expanded clones than CD4+.

This sequence originates from an adult with an advanced solid tumor such as melanoma, head and neck, liver or kidney cancer. The sequencing used CD4+ or CD8+ T cells sorted from blood, collected in a trial of the OX40 agonist ivuxolimab. The chain is built from TRBV5-6 and TRBJ2-1, with D perhaps matching TRBD2 (5 bases). CDR3 loop: CASSNPGSGYNEQFF. CDR3 nucleotides: TGTGCCAGCAGCAACCCGGGGAGTGGCTACAATGAGCAGTTCTTC.